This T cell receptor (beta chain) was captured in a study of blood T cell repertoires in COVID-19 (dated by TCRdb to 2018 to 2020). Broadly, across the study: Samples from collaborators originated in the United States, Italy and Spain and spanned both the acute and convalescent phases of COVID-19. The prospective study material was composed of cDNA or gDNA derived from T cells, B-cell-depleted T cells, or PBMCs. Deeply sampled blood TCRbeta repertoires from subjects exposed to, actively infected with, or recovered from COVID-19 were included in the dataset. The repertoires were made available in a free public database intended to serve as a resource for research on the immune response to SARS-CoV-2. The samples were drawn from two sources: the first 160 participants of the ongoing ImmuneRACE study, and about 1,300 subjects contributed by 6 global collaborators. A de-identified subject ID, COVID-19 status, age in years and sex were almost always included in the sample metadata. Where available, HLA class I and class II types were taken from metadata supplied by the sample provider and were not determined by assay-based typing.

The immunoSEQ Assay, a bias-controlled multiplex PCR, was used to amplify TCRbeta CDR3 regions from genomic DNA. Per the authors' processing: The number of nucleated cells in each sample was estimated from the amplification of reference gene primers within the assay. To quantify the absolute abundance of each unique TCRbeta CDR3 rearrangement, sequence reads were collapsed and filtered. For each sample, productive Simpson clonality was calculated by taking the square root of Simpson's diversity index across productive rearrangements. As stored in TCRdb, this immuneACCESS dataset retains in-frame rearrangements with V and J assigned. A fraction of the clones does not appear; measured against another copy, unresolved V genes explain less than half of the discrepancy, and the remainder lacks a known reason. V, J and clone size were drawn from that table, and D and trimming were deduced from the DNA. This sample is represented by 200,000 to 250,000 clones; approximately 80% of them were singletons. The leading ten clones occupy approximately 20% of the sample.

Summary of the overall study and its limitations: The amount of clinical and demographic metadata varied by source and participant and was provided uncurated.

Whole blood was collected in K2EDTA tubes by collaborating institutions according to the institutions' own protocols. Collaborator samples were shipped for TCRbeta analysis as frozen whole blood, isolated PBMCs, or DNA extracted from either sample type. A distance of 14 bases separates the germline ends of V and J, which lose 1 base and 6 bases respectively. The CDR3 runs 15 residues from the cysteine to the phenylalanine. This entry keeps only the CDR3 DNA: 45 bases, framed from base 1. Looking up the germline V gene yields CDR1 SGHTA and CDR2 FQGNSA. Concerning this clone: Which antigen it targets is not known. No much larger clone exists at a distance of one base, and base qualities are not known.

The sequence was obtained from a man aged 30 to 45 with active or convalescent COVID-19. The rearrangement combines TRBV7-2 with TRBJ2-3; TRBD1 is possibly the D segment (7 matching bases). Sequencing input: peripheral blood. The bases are TGTGCCAGCAGCTTAGGGAGGAGGGGGCTGGATACGCAGTATTTT. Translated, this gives CASSLGRRGLDTQYF.